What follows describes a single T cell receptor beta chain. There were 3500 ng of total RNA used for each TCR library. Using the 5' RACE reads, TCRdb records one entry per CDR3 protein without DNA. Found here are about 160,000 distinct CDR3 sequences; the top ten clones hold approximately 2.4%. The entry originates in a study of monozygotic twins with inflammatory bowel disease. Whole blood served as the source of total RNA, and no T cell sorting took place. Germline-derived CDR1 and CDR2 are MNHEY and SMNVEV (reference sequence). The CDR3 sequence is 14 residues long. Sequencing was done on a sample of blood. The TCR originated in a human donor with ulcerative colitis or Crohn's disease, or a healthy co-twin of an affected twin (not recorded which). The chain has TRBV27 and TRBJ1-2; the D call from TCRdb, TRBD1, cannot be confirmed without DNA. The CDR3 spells CASSFRGTNYGYTF.